The present entry profiles one TCR beta chain with its context. What it binds is unknown. CDR3 length: 15 amino acids. Between the trimmed V and J ends, which lost 6 bases and 0 bases, there was a span of 15 bases. Germline CDR1 reads MNHEY; CDR2 reads SMNVEV (reference sequence). This entry belongs to a study of identical twins. Regarding the study as a whole: Within twin pairs, the out-of-frame alpha sequences they shared showed excess low generation probability. Surplus twin overlap in beta out-of-frame sequences was less pronounced. Fewer insertions marked abundant cord blood beta clonotypes; young adult naive trended weakly, memory not at all. Donors were not followed over many years; analysis was cross-sectional.

In TCRdb, the 5' RACE reads were re-called with MiXCR into one record per CDR3 protein. This sample has 250,000 to 350,000 distinct CDR3 sequences, with roughly 10% found just once. This sample was also put to use in a study of yellow fever vaccine responses in identical twins.

The clonotype was recovered from a young woman in good health. V gene TRBV27 combines with J gene TRBJ2-7, with D perhaps TRBD2 (6 bases). The sequenced material came from CD8+ T cells sorted from blood. CDR3 residues: CASRPQAGHSYEQYF. CDR3 DNA sequence: TGTGCCAGCAGACCCCAGGCGGGGCACTCCTACGAGCAGTACTTC.